This is a list of T cell receptor beta chains from one sample in a study of post-analysis software for immune sequencing data. TCRdb passed the PCR reads through MiXCR, listing each CDR3 protein once. The sample includes approximately 570,000 distinct CDR3 sequences, 40% to 50% of them seen just once. Sequenced material: blood. These receptors were obtained from a girl aged 5 to 17 with multiple sclerosis. The CDR3 runs from the conserved cysteine through the conserved F or W. Fields, in order: V gene, J gene, CDR3 protein.

v_gene: TRBV20-1; j_gene: TRBJ2-3; CDR3aa: CSASFRLAGAGTQYF
v_gene: TRBV2; j_gene: TRBJ2-1; CDR3aa: CASGRDVLGNEQFF
v_gene: TRBV4-1; j_gene: TRBJ2-5; CDR3aa: CASSNRDGETQYF
v_gene: TRBV24-1; j_gene: TRBJ2-3; CDR3aa: CATSDTGLALGDTQYF
v_gene: TRBV7-9; j_gene: TRBJ1-2; CDR3aa: CASSPIATGYGYTF
v_gene: TRBV24-1; j_gene: TRBJ2-1; CDR3aa: CATSQPNGAGDPYNEQFF
v_gene: TRBV20-1; j_gene: TRBJ1-5; CDR3aa: CSAREGYSNQPQHF
v_gene: TRBV10-3; j_gene: TRBJ2-1; CDR3aa: CAISMGQGAVNEQFF
v_gene: TRBV3-1; j_gene: TRBJ2-5; CDR3aa: CASSLTGPINEQYF
v_gene: TRBV12-3/TRBV12-4; j_gene: TRBJ1-1; CDR3aa: CASSLWEETEAFF
v_gene: TRBV12-3/TRBV12-4; j_gene: TRBJ1-3; CDR3aa: CASSLAAGNTIYF
v_gene: TRBV20-1; j_gene: TRBJ1-6; CDR3aa: CSARDTIESSYNSPLHF
v_gene: TRBV28; j_gene: TRBJ2-1; CDR3aa: CASSLNLGDSLCPGSYNEQFF
v_gene: TRBV5-1; j_gene: TRBJ1-1; CDR3aa: CASSLGPQAKWGTEAFF
v_gene: TRBV25-1; j_gene: TRBJ2-5; CDR3aa: CASSVGAQETQYF
v_gene: TRBV3-1; j_gene: TRBJ1-2; CDR3aa: CASSQRPGGDGYTF
v_gene: TRBV6-2/TRBV6-3; j_gene: TRBJ1-1; CDR3aa: CASSYAGGQPNTEAFF
v_gene: TRBV5-1; j_gene: TRBJ1-2; CDR3aa: CASSPITGFGYTF
v_gene: TRBV14; j_gene: TRBJ2-3; CDR3aa: CASSQVFLGTQYF
v_gene: TRBV4-1; j_gene: TRBJ1-2; CDR3aa: CASSLRDRDYGYTF
v_gene: TRBV29-1; j_gene: TRBJ2-1; CDR3aa: CSVDRDRGYNEQFF
v_gene: TRBV5-5; j_gene: TRBJ2-3; CDR3aa: CASSLAGEMGYTQYF
v_gene: TRBV5-1; j_gene: TRBJ2-6; CDR3aa: CASAGRSGANVLTF
v_gene: TRBV12-3/TRBV12-4; j_gene: TRBJ2-1; CDR3aa: CASTFSGRGNEQFF
v_gene: TRBV20-1; j_gene: TRBJ1-1; CDR3aa: CSARVRGRTGGTEAFF
v_gene: TRBV6-5; j_gene: TRBJ1-5; CDR3aa: CASSYSKWGTQHF
v_gene: TRBV3-1; j_gene: TRBJ2-1; CDR3aa: CASSRGGGRYNEQFF
v_gene: TRBV7-8; j_gene: TRBJ2-3; CDR3aa: CASRLDVTDTQYF
v_gene: TRBV6-1; j_gene: TRBJ2-3; CDR3aa: CASSEVGSGSQYF
v_gene: TRBV12-3/TRBV12-4; j_gene: TRBJ2-1; CDR3aa: CASSPGKGAYNEQFF
v_gene: TRBV6-2/TRBV6-3; j_gene: TRBJ2-5; CDR3aa: CASRLRFQETQYF
v_gene: TRBV4-1; j_gene: .; CDR3aa: CASSQGTGGTKNIQYF